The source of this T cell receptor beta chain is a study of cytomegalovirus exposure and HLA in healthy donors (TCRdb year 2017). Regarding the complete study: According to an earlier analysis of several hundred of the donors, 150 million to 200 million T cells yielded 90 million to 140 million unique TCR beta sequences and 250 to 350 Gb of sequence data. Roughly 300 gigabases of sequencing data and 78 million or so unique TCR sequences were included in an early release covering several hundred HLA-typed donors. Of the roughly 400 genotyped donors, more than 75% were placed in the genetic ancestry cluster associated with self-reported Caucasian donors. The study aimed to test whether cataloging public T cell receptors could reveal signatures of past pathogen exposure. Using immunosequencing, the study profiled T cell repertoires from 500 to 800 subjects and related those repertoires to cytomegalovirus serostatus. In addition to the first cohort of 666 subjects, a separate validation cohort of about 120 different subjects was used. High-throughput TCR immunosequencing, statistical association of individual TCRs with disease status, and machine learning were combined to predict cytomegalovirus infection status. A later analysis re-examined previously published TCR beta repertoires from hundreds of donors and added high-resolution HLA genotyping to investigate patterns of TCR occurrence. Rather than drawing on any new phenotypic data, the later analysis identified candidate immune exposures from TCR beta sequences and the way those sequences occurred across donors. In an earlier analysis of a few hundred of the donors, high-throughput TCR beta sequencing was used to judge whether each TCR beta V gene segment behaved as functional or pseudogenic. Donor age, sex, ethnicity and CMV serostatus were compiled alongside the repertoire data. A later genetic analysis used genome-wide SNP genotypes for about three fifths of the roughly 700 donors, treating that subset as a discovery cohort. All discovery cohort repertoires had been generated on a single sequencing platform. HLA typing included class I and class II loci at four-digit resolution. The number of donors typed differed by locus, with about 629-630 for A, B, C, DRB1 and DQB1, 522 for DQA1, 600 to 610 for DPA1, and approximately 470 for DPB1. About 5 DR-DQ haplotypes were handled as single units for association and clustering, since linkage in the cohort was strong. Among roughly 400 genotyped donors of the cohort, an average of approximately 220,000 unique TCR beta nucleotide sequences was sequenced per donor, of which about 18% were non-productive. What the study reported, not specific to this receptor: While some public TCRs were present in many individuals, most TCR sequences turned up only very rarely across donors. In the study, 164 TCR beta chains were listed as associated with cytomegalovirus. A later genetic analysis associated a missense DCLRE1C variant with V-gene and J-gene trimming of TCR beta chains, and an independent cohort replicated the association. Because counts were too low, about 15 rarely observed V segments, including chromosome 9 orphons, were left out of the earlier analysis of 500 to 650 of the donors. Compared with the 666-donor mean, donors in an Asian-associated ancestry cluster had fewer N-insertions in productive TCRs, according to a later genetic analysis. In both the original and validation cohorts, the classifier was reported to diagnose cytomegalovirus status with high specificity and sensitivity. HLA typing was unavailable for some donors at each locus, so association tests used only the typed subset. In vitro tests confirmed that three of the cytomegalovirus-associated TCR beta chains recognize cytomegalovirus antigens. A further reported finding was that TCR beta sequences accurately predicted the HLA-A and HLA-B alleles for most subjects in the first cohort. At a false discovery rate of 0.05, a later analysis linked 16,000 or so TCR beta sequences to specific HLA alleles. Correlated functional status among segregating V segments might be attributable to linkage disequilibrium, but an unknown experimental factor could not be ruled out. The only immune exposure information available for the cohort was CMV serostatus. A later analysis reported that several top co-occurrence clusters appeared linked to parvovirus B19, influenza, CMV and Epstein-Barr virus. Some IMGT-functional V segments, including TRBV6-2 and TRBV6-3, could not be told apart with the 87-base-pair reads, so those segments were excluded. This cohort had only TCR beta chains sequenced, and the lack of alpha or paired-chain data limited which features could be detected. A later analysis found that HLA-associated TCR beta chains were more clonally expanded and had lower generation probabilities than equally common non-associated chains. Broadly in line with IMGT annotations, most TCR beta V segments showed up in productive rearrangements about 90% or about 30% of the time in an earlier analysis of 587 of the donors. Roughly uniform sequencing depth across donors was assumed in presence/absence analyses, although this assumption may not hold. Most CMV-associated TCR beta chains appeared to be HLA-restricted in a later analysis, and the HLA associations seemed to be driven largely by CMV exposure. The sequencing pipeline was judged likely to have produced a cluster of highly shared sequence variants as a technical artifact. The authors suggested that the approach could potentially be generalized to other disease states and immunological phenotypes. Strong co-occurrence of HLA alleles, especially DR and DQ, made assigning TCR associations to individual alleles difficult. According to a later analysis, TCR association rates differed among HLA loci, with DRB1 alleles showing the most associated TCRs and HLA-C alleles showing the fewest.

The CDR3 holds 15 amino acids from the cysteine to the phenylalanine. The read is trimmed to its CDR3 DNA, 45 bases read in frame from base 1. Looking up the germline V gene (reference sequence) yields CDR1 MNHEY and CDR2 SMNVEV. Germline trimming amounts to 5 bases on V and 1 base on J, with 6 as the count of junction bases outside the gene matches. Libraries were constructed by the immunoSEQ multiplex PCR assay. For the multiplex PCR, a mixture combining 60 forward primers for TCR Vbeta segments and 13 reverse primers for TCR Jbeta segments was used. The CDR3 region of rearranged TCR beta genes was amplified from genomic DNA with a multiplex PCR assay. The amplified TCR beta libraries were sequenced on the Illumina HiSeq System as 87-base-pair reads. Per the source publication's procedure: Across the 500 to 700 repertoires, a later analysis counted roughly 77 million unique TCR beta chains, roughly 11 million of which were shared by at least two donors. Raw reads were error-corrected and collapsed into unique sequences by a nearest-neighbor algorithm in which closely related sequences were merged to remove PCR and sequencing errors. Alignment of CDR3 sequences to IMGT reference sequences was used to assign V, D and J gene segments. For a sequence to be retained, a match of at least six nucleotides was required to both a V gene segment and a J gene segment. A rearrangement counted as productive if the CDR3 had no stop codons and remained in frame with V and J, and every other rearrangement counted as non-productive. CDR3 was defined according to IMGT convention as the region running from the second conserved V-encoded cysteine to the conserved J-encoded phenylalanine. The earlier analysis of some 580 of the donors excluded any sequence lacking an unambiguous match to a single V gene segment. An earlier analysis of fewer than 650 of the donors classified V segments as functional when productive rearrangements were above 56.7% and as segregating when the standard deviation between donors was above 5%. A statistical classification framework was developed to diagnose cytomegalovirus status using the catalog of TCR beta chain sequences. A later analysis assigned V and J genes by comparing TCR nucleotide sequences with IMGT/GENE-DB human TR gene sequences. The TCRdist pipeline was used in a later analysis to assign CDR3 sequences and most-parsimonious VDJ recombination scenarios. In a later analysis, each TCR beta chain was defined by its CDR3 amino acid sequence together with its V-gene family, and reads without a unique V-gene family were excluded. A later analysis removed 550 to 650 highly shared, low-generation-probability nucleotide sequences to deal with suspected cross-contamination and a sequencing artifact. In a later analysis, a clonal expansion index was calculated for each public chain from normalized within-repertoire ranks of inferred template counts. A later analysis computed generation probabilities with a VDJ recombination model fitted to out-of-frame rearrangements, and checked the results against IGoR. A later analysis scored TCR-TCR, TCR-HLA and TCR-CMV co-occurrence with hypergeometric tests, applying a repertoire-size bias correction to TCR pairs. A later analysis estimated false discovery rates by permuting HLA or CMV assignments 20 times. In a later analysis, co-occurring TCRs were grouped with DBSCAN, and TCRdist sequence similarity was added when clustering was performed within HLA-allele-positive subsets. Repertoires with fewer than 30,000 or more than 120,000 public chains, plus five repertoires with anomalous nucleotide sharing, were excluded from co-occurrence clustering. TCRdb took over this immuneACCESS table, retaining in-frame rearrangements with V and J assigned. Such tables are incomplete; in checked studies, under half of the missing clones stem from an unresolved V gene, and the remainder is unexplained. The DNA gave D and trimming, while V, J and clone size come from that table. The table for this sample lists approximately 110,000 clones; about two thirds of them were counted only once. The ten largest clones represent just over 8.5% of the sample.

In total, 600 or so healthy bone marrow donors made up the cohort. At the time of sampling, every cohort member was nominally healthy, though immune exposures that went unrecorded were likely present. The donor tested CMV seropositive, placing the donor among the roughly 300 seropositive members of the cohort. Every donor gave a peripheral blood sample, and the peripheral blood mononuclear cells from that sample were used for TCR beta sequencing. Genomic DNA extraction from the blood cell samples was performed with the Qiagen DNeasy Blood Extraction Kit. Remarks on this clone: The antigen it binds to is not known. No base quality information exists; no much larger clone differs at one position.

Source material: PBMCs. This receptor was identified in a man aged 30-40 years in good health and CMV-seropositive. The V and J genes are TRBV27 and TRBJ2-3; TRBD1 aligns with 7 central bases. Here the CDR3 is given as CASSHKGAGTDTQYF. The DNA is TGTGCCAGCAGTCACAAGGGGGCGGGCACAGATACGCAGTATTTT.